The text below deals with one T cell receptor beta chain. No antigen is known for it. These data originate in a study of cytomegalovirus exposure and HLA in healthy donors. The study's findings and limits: Some V segments (TRBV6-2 and TRBV6-3 among them) were excluded as indistinguishable. Usually a TCR sequence was rare, but some public TCRs were found in many donors.

The PCR employed 60 Vbeta primers together with 13 Jbeta primers. Using immunoSEQ multiplex PCR, the repertoire was profiled, and TCRdb retains in-frame clones only, with some absent. The data contain roughly 100,000 clones, under 80% of them seen just once; the ten biggest clones take up around 6.4%. The CDR3 has 13 amino acids. Trimming took off 8 bases at V and 6 bases at J, with 14 bases between the two ends. Per the germline V gene, CDR1 is MDHEN and CDR2 is SYDVKM. The TCR originated in a woman aged 45-59 years in good health and CMV-seropositive. The sample was PBMCs. V is TRBV28 and J is TRBJ1-5, with TRBD1 as a possible D gene (5 bases). CDR3 region: CASGARTSQPQHF. CDR3 coding DNA: TGTGCCAGCGGGGCTCGGACAAGTCAGCCCCAGCATTTT.